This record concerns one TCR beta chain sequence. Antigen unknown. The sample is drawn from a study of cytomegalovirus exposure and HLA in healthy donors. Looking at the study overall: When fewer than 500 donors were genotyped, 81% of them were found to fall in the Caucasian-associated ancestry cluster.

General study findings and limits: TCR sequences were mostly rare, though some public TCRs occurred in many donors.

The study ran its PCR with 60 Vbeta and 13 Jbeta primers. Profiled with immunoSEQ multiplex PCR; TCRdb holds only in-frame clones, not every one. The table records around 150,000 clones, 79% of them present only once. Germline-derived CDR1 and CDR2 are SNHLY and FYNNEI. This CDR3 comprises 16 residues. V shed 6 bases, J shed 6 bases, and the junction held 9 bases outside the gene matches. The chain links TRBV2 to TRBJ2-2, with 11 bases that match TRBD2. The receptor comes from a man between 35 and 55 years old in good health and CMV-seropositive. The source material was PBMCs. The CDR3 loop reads CASRIGLAGLAGELFF. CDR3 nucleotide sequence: TGTGCCAGCAGGATCGGACTAGCGGGTCTCGCCGGGGAGCTGTTTTTT.